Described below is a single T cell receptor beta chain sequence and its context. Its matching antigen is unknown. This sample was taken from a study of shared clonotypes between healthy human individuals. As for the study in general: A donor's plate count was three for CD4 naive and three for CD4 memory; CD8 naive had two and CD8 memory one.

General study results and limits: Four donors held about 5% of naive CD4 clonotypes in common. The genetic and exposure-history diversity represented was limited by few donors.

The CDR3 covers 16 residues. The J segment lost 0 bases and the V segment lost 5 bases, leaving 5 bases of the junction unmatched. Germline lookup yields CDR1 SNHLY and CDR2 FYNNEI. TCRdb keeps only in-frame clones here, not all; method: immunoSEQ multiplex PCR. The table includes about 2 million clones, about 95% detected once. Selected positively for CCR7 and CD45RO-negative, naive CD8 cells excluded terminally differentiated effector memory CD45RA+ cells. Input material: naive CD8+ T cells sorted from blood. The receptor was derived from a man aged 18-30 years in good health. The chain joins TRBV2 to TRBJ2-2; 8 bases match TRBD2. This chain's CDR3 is CASSLKLAANTGELFF. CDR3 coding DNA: TGTGCCAGCAGTTTAAAACTAGCGGCGAACACCGGGGAGCTGTTTTTT.